The 7 T cell receptor beta chains reported below all come from one sample, sequenced in a study of tumor T cells in aggressive B-cell lymphoma. Sequencing used immunoSEQ multiplex PCR; TCRdb keeps in-frame clones, though not all of them. The sample consists of approximately 280 clones, 88% of them appearing once. The sequenced material came from tumor tissue. Receptor source: an adult with diffuse large B cell lymphoma.

Details on this clone: One junction end does not reproduce the germline sequence, and a read error may be involved. The chain has TRBV6-4 and TRBJ1-1; the D gene is possibly TRBD1 (6 bases). The CDR3 sequence is 14 residues long. Germline assignment: CDR1 MRHNA and CDR2 SNTAGT. The CDR3 is CASSDLGGVTEAFF. The CDR3, as DNA: TGTGCTAGCAGTGACTTAGGGGGAGTAACTGAAGCTTTCTTT.

As regards this clone: Compared with germline, one end of the junction differs, possibly owing to a read error. The V gene is TRBV2, the J gene TRBJ2-5, with D hard to call. Germline loops: CDR1 SNHLY, CDR2 FYNNEI. The CDR3 consists of 15 residues. This CDR3 is CTSSRSNWARETQYF. In DNA, the CDR3 is TGTACCAGCAGTCGTTCGAACTGGGCTCGGGAGACCCAGTACTTC.

This chain connects TRBV25-1 to TRBJ2-6; 10 nucleotides line up with TRBD2. Germline values: CDR1 MGHDK, CDR2 SYGVNS. The CDR3 runs to 17 residues. V gave up 6 bases and J gave up 2 bases; unmatched junction bases: 7. CDR3 sequence (DNA): TGTGCCAGCAGGACAAAGGGACTAGCGACTGGGGCCAACGTCCTGACTTTC. This sequence encodes CASRTKGLATGANVLTF.

The rearrangement joins TRBV5-1 to TRBJ2-5; D might be TRBD1 (6 bases). The V gene's germline CDR1 is SGHRS and CDR2 YFSETQ. V was cut by 5 bases and J by 1 base, with 15 bases left in between. The CDR3 has 15 amino acids. In DNA form, the CDR3 reads TGCGCCAGCAGTTTCTCGGACAGATTCCAAGAGACCCAGTACTTC. This translates into CASSFSDRFQETQYF.

The chain is built from TRBV7-8 and TRBJ2-1, with 9 bases aligning to TRBD2. In germline, CDR1 is SGHVS, CDR2 FQNEAQ. The CDR3 is 16 amino acids. The trim removed 5 bases at V and 0 bases at J, leaving 5 bases unmatched. Here the CDR3 reads CASSTSGSPSYNEQFF. CDR3 sequence (DNA): TGTGCCAGCAGCACTAGCGGGTCCCCCTCCTACAATGAGCAGTTCTTC.

J is TRBJ2-1 and V is TRBV15; 11 bases align to TRBD2. The CDR3 is 16 amino acids. J was trimmed by 0 bases and V by 5 bases; bases with no gene match: 3. The germline V gene has CDR1 LNHNV and CDR2 YYDKDF (reference sequence). The CDR3 DNA reads TGTGCCACCAGCGCTGGACTAGCGGGCTCCTACAATGAGCAGTTCTTC. Translated, it gives CATSAGLAGSYNEQFF.

J is TRBJ2-2 and V is TRBV18; TRBD1 might be the D (6 bases). The germline V gene encodes CDR1 KGHSH and CDR2 LQKENI. V lost 3 bases to trimming and J lost 9 bases, with 11 bases between them. CDR3 length: 13 amino acids. The CDR3 DNA reads TGTGCCAGCTCACCCACAGGGATCCGGGAGCTGTTTTTT. Protein sequence: CASSPTGIRELFF.